The following is a T cell receptor beta chain sequence with its context. The entry originates in a study of response to subunit inactivated influenza vaccine. A single record per CDR3 protein comes from TCRdb applying MiXCR to the RT-PCR reads. The sample holds some 850,000 distinct CDR3 sequences, around 18% seen once. V lost 5 bases and J lost 8; bases outside the gene matches: 8. The CDR3 loop spans 12 amino acids. Germline CDR1 is DFQATT and CDR2 is SNEGSKA (reference sequence). The material sequenced was PBMCs from blood, taken about 5 days after vaccination. The sequence was obtained from a man aged 50 or older who received an inactivated influenza vaccine. The rearrangement joins TRBV20-1 to TRBJ1-2; TRBD1 agrees at 7 bases. The CDR3 spells CSAGVGTAGYTF. The CDR3 DNA reads TGCAGTGCTGGGGTCGGGACAGCGGGCTACACCTTC.